The 6 T cell receptor beta chains given below trace back to one sample, sequenced in a study of blood T cell repertoires in COVID-19. Using immunoSEQ multiplex PCR, the repertoire was profiled, and TCRdb retains in-frame clones only, with some absent. The data contain under 200,000 clones, around nine tenths of them singletons. The material sequenced was peripheral blood. The receptors derive from a man aged 60 to 69 with active or convalescent COVID-19.

The chain recombines TRBV6-5 with TRBJ2-6; D is possibly TRBD1 (5 bases). The V end was cut by 6 bases, the J end by 0 bases, with 9 bases between. The germline V gene has CDR1 MNHEY and CDR2 SVGAGI. The CDR3 length is 15 residues. The CDR3 loop is CASSSQGSGANVLTF. DNA for the CDR3: TGTGCCAGCAGCTCCCAGGGCTCTGGGGCCAACGTCCTGACTTTC.

This chain uses TRBV7-9 with TRBJ1-1; no clear D gene. Between the trimmed V and J ends, which lost 5 bases and 3 bases, there was a span of 10 bases. In germline, CDR1 is SEHNR, CDR2 FQNEAQ (reference sequence). The CDR3 is 13 amino acids. CDR3 bases: TGTGCCAGCAGCCGTGGAGCTGACACTGAAGCTTTCTTT. It translates to CASSRGADTEAFF.

The chain employs TRBV12-5 and TRBJ2-2, with 7 bases fitting TRBD1. CDR1 is LGHNT and CDR2 is FRNRAP in the germline V gene. CDR3 length: 15 amino acids. The junction had 5 bases not matched to a gene; V was cut back by 3 bases and J by 4 bases. As DNA, the CDR3 is TGTGCTAGTGGTTTTTGGGACAGTTTCACCGGGGAGCTGTTTTTT. This gives the protein CASGFWDSFTGELFF.

The V and J genes are TRBV2 and TRBJ2-3; the match to TRBD2 covers 7 bases. Per germline, CDR1 SNHLY and CDR2 FYNNEI. The CDR3 totals 16 residues. The trim removed 6 bases at V and 0 bases at J, leaving 9 bases unmatched. In nucleotides, the CDR3 is TGTGCCAGCAGGCGTGGGGGGGGGTCGAGCACAGATACGCAGTATTTT. Amino acids: CASRRGGGSSTDTQYF. Full variable domain (rest looked up from reference TRBV2 and TRBJ2-3): EPEVTQTPSHQVTQMGQEVILRCVPISNHLYFYWYRQILGQKVEFLVSFYNNEISEKSEIFDDQFSVERPDGSNFTLKIRSTKLEDSAMYFCASRRGGGSSTDTQYFGPGTRLTVL.

This clone came up once. The chain is built from TRBV6-1 and TRBJ2-7; 8 bases are shared with TRBD1. This CDR3 has 12 residues. The V and J ends lost 2 bases and 12 bases, in that order; junction bases with no gene match: 6. Germline values: CDR1 MNHNS, CDR2 SASEGT. DNA for the CDR3: TGTGCCAGCAGTGAATCGCGAGACAGGGGGTACTTC. This sequence encodes CASSESRDRGYF.

The chain has TRBV25-1 and TRBJ1-6; D possibly corresponds to TRBD1 (5 bases). The V end was cut by 4 bases, the J end by 8 bases, with 9 bases between. Germline V gene data show CDR1 as MGHDK and CDR2 as SYGVNS. The CDR3 covers 13 residues. CDR3 in DNA: TGTGCCAGCAGTGCCAGGGAACATTCACCCCTCCACTTT. It is translated as CASSAREHSPLHF.